What follows describes a single TCR beta chain. This clone was counted once. The antigen it binds to is not known. The input lacks base qualities; no much larger clone sits a single base away. The sample is drawn from a study of blood T cell repertoires in COVID-19 (dated by TCRdb to 2020 to 2022). Broadly, across the study: Collaborator samples came from the United States, Italy and Spain and covered acute and convalescent phases of COVID-19. The material from the prospective study consisted of cDNA or gDNA derived from T cells, B-cell-depleted T cells, or PBMCs. Subjects who had been exposed to COVID-19, were actively infected with it, or had recovered from it provided the deeply sampled blood TCRbeta repertoires that made up the dataset. The repertoires were made available in a free public database intended to serve as a resource for research on the immune response to SARS-CoV-2. Samples were obtained from the ongoing ImmuneRACE study (first 160 participants) and from roughly 1,300 subjects provided by 6 global collaborators. The sample metadata nearly always contained a de-identified subject ID, COVID-19 status, age in years and sex. HLA class I and class II types, where available, came from metadata supplied by the sample provider rather than from assay-based typing.

TCRbeta CDR3 regions were amplified from genomic DNA using the immunoSEQ Assay, a bias-controlled multiplex PCR. The authors' pipeline ran thus. The number of nucleated cells in each sample was estimated from the amplification of reference gene primers within the assay. To quantify the absolute abundance of each unique TCRbeta CDR3 rearrangement, sequence reads were collapsed and filtered. Productive Simpson clonality was computed per sample as the square root of Simpson's diversity index over productive rearrangements. TCRdb limited this immuneACCESS table to in-frame rearrangements with V and J called. A share of clones is missing; checked studies link under half to unresolved V genes, and the rest is unexplained. That table is the source of V, J and clone size, and D and trimming were worked out from the DNA. This sample is represented by roughly 100,000 clones; about 75% of them were singletons. The ten largest clones add up to approximately 19% of the sample.

CDR1 and CDR2, looked up from the germline V gene, are MDHEN and SYDVKM. Here V drops 5 bases and J drops 8 bases, and the junction holds 9 bases not matched to any gene. The CDR3 covers 15 residues, taking in both the cysteine and the phenylalanine. This entry keeps only the CDR3 DNA: 45 bases, framed from base 1. Study-wide findings and limitations: The amount of clinical and demographic metadata varied by source and participant and was provided uncurated.

Whole blood was collected in K2EDTA tubes by collaborating institutions according to the institutions' own protocols. For TCRbeta analysis, collaborators shipped samples as frozen whole blood, isolated PBMCs, or DNA extracted from either of those sample types. The chain is encoded by TRBV28 joined to TRBJ1-2; TRBD1 aligns with 12 central bases. The receptor was isolated from a woman in her 70s with acute or convalescent COVID-19. The sequenced material came from peripheral blood. The CDR3 region reads CASSITGQGASGYTF. In nucleotide form, the sequence is TGTGCCAGCAGTATTACGGGACAGGGGGCCAGCGGCTACACCTTC.